This TCR beta chain was sequenced during a study of TIL therapy for anti-PD-1-resistant metastatic lung cancer. Across the study: Patients had a median age of 54 years (range roughly 38-85). Most patients had lung adenocarcinoma.

Described time point: pre-treatment sample, taken before nivolumab and TIL therapy. The V gene lost 7 bases and the J gene lost 1 base, with 10 bases spanning the gap. CDR3 length equals 13 residues. Germline V gives CDR1 MNHNY, CDR2 SVGAGI (reference sequence). Sequencing used immunoSEQ v3. This table comes from immunoSEQ multiplex PCR, and its TCRdb copy is limited to in-frame clones, with some not included. The table lists roughly 11,000 clones, about 80% of them singletons. The chain couples TRBV6-6 to TRBJ1-1, with a tentative D call TRBD1 (6 bases). The source of this sequence is a person aged 25-80 years with non-small cell lung cancer. The material was blood, obtained at baseline. The chain's CDR3 is CASITDRNTEAFF. In nucleotides, the CDR3 is TGTGCCAGCATCACGGACAGGAACACTGAAGCTTTCTTT.